This is a list of T cell receptor beta chains from one sample in a study of CD8+ T cells in alopecia areata. Sequencing was performed with immunoSEQ multiplex PCR; in TCRdb, only in-frame clones are kept and a portion is missing. The sample includes some 150,000 clones, 45% to 60% of them seen just once. The starting material was CD8+ T cells sorted from blood, obtained at week 0. The receptors stem from a human donor with alopecia areata. CDR3s include the opening cysteine and the closing phenylalanine or tryptophan. A D gene is named only where the DNA matches it firmly. The size entry is marked missing in some rows and otherwise reads once, few, many or a size class.

D | size | J | V | CDR3 | DNA
TRBD2 | . | TRBJ2-3 | TRBV27 | CASSLLPETLASSTDTQYF | TGTGCCAGCAGTCTACTCCCGGAAACACTAGCGTCGAGCACAGATACGCAGTATTTT
. | few | TRBJ2-2 | TRBV15 | CATSRDMGSAGELFF | TGTGCCACCAGCAGAGATATGGGGTCAGCCGGGGAGCTGTTTTTT
TRBD2 | . | TRBJ2-7 | TRBV4-3 | CASSPGTSAYEQYF | TGCGCCAGCAGCCCCGGGACTAGCGCCTACGAGCAGTACTTC
TRBD1 | . | TRBJ1-2 | TRBV29-1 | CSVDDPRAGQGPSYGYTF | TGCAGCGTTGACGACCCTCGCGCGGGACAGGGGCCCTCCTATGGCTACACCTTC
. | . | TRBJ2-3 | TRBV10-1 | CASSESTPDTQYF | TGCGCCAGCAGTGAGTCCACCCCAGATACGCAGTATTTT
. | . | TRBJ1-2 | TRBV29-1 | CSVEKGDGNGYTF | TGCAGCGTTGAAAAAGGGGACGGGAATGGCTACACCTTC
. | few | TRBJ1-2 | TRBV29-1 | CSVWEDGYGYTF | TGCAGCGTTTGGGAGGACGGCTATGGCTACACCTTC
. | . | TRBJ2-1 | TRBV29-1 | CSVYGGQYNEQFF | TGCAGCGTGTACGGGGGGCAGTACAATGAGCAGTTCTTC
. | . | TRBJ2-5 | TRBV11-3 | CASSFEGVEGETQYF | TGTGCCAGCAGCTTCGAAGGGGTTGAGGGGGAGACCCAGTACTTC
. | few | TRBJ2-3 | TRBV4-1 | CASSLDSTDTQYF | TGCGCCAGCAGCCTGGACTCCACAGATACGCAGTATTTT
. | once | TRBJ2-2 | TRBV6-5 | CASSYSRGLYTGELFF | TGTGCCAGCAGTTACAGTAGGGGATTGTACACCGGGGAGCTGTTTTTT
. | few | TRBJ1-5 | TRBV6-5 | CASSTYSNQPQHF | TGTGCCAGCAGTACTTATAGCAATCAGCCCCAGCATTTT
. | . | TRBJ2-7 | TRBV28 | CASTSDVGPYEQYF | TGTGCCAGCACCTCAGATGTGGGTCCCTACGAGCAGTACTTC
TRBD2 | few | TRBJ2-3 | TRBV7-9 | CASRGGLAADTQYF | TGTGCCAGCAGAGGGGGACTAGCAGCAGATACGCAGTATTTT
. | . | TRBJ2-7 | TRBV30 | CAWSVGLGGEQYF | TGTGCCTGGAGTGTGGGCCTTGGGGGCGAGCAGTACTTC
TRBD1 | . | TRBJ2-7 | TRBV29-1 | CSVERQGGYEQYF | TGCAGCGTAGAAAGACAGGGGGGCTACGAGCAGTACTTC
. | few | TRBJ1-1 | TRBV6-5 | CASTYGESDTEAFF | TGTGCCAGCACTTACGGGGAGAGCGACACTGAAGCTTTCTTT
TRBD1 | . | TRBJ1-4 | TRBV5-6 | CASSLQGTTNEKLFF | TGTGCCAGCAGCCTACAGGGGACTACGAATGAAAAACTGTTTTTT
. | . | TRBJ1-2 | TRBV7-9 | CATPSGPGVNYGYTF | TGTGCCACCCCATCGGGTCCGGGAGTTAACTATGGCTACACCTTC
. | . | TRBJ1-5 | TRBV30 | CAWSVDRDQPQHF | TGTGCCTGGAGTGTAGACAGAGATCAGCCCCAGCATTTT
. | . | TRBJ2-3 | TRBV7-2 | CASSLDPSDTQYF | TGTGCCAGCAGTTTAGACCCCTCGGATACGCAGTATTTT
. | . | TRBJ2-1 | TRBV2 | CACSEAGSANEQFF | TGTGCCTGCAGTGAAGCAGGGTCTGCTAATGAGCAGTTCTTC
. | . | TRBJ2-1 | TRBV29-1 | CSVPESTAAQFF | TGCAGCGTACCCGAGTCCACCGCGGCGCAGTTCTTC
. | . | TRBJ1-1 | TRBV19 | CASSGSRDGTEAFF | TGTGCCAGTAGTGGATCTAGGGATGGGACTGAAGCTTTCTTT
. | once | TRBJ1-2 | TRBV10-2 | CASSDRDNYGYTF | TGCGCCAGCAGTGATAGAGATAACTATGGCTACACCTTC
. | once | TRBJ2-1 | TRBV30 | CAWSVRPLGGNEQFF | TGTGCCTGGAGTGTACGGCCACTCGGCGGCAATGAGCAGTTCTTC
. | few | TRBJ2-1 | TRBV29-1 | CSVVWPVAGEQFF | TGCAGCGTTGTTTGGCCAGTTGCGGGTGAGCAGTTCTTC
. | . | TRBJ1-5 | TRBV2 | CASSESSGIDSNQPQHF | TGTGCCAGCAGTGAATCATCGGGTATTGATAGCAATCAGCCCCAGCATTTT
TRBD2 | few | TRBJ2-1 | TRBV29-1 | CSVINPLASGGSGYNEQFF | TGCAGCGTTATAAATCCCCTGGCTAGCGGGGGAAGCGGCTACAATGAGCAGTTCTTC
TRBD2 | once | TRBJ2-7 | TRBV29-1 | CSVEGGSGQYF | TGCAGCGTCGAGGGAGGGTCCGGGCAGTACTTC
TRBD1 | . | TRBJ1-1 | TRBV6-4 | CASSRDSTNTEAFF | TGTGCCAGCAGTCGGGACAGTACGAACACTGAAGCTTTCTTT
. | once | TRBJ1-2 | TRBV30 | CAWQQGGNDGYTF | TGTGCCTGGCAACAGGGAGGGAATGATGGCTACACCTTC
TRBD1 | . | TRBJ1-5 | TRBV19 | CASSKTGAINQPQHF | TGTGCCAGTAGCAAGACAGGGGCAATTAATCAGCCCCAGCATTTT
TRBD1 | few | TRBJ1-5 | TRBV15 | CATSLENTGVGQPQHF | TGTGCCACCAGCCTAGAAAATACAGGGGTAGGGCAGCCCCAGCATTTT
. | . | TRBJ2-7 | TRBV5-1 | CASSLGQRRGVQYF | TGCGCCAGCAGCTTGGGTCAGCGCAGGGGCGTGCAGTACTTC
. | few | TRBJ2-7 | TRBV11-3 | CASSLGGTYYEQYF | TGTGCCAGCAGCTTAGGGGGGACTTACTACGAGCAGTACTTC
TRBD1 | . | TRBJ2-2 | TRBV7-2 | CASRTGTVNTGELFF | TGTGCCAGCAGAACCGGGACAGTGAACACCGGGGAGCTGTTTTTT
. | few | TRBJ1-2 | TRBV25-1 | CASSVGGTVYGYTF | TGTGCCAGCAGTGTCGGAGGGACCGTCTATGGCTACACCTTC
TRBD1 | once | TRBJ2-5 | TRBV7-6 | CASSSATTGETQYF | TGTGCCAGCAGCTCAGCGACGACAGGGGAGACCCAGTACTTC
. | few | TRBJ2-7 | TRBV15 | CATSSERHSYEQYF | TGTGCCACCAGCAGTGAGAGGCACTCCTACGAGCAGTACTTC
. | . | TRBJ2-7 | TRBV6-5 | CASSYSQFGSYEQYF | TGTGCCAGCAGTTACTCACAGTTCGGATCCTACGAGCAGTACTTC
. | . | TRBJ1-2 | TRBV10-3 | CAISESPGGYGYTF | TGTGCCATCAGTGAGTCGCCCGGTGGGTATGGCTACACCTTC
. | few | TRBJ2-7 | TRBV12-5 | CASGLGDGGREQYF | TGTGCTAGTGGTTTGGGTGACGGGGGTCGCGAGCAGTACTTC
. | once | TRBJ1-1 | TRBV30 | CAWSVLWGSEAFF | TGTGCCTGGAGTGTACTATGGGGGTCTGAAGCTTTCTTT
TRBD2 | few | TRBJ2-3 | TRBV30 | CAWSNSGGFTDTQYF | TGTGCCTGGAGTAACAGCGGGGGCTTCACAGATACGCAGTATTTT
. | . | TRBJ1-2 | TRBV6-1 | CASSEMSYRGYTF | TGTGCCAGCAGTGAAATGAGTTATAGGGGCTACACCTTC
. | . | TRBJ2-2 | TRBV7-7 | CASSSVEGSGELFF | TGTGCCAGCAGCTCGGTGGAGGGGTCCGGGGAGCTGTTTTTT
. | . | TRBJ2-7 | TRBV7-2 | CASSLGGGKYEQYF | TGTGCCAGCAGCTTAGGAGGCGGGAAATACGAGCAGTACTTC
. | . | TRBJ1-2 | TRBV10-2 | CASSDLRGNYGYTF | TGCGCCAGCAGTGACCTCCGGGGCAACTATGGCTACACCTTC
. | . | TRBJ2-4 | TRBV9 | CASSAGAKNIQYF | TGTGCCAGCAGCGCAGGGGCCAAAAACATTCAGTACTTC
TRBD1 | few | TRBJ1-1 | TRBV9 | CASSVGDRVAFF | TGTGCCAGCAGCGTCGGGGACAGGGTCGCTTTCTTT
. | once | TRBJ1-1 | TRBV2 | CASSEFRQANTEAFF | TGTGCCAGCAGTGAGTTTAGGCAGGCAAACACTGAAGCTTTCTTT
. | . | TRBJ2-3 | TRBV30 | CAWSEITDTQYF | TGTGCCTGGAGCGAAATCACAGATACGCAGTATTTT
TRBD1 | . | TRBJ2-5 | TRBV30 | CAWSGDSRETQYF | TGTGCCTGGAGTGGGGACAGCAGAGAGACCCAGTACTTC
. | . | TRBJ1-1 | TRBV2 | CASSPNRNTEAFF | TGTGCCAGCAGCCCTAATAGGAACACTGAAGCTTTCTTT
TRBD1 | . | TRBJ1-2 | TRBV5-1 | CASSDLRQGWSYTF | TGCGCCAGCAGCGACCTCCGACAGGGATGGAGCTACACCTTC
. | . | TRBJ2-5 | TRBV29-1 | CSVLSRDRPGETQYF | TGCAGCGTACTATCCCGGGACCGGCCTGGAGAGACCCAGTACTTC
. | . | TRBJ2-7 | TRBV15 | CATSIEGAYEQYF | TGTGCCACCAGCATTGAAGGGGCCTACGAGCAGTACTTC
. | . | TRBJ2-5 | TRBV9 | CASSPYETLQETQYF | TGTGCCAGCAGCCCCTATGAGACTCTTCAAGAGACCCAGTACTTC
. | . | TRBJ2-3 | TRBV13 | CASSKQGTSTDTQYF | TGTGCCAGCAGCAAACAGGGGACTAGCACAGATACGCAGTATTTT